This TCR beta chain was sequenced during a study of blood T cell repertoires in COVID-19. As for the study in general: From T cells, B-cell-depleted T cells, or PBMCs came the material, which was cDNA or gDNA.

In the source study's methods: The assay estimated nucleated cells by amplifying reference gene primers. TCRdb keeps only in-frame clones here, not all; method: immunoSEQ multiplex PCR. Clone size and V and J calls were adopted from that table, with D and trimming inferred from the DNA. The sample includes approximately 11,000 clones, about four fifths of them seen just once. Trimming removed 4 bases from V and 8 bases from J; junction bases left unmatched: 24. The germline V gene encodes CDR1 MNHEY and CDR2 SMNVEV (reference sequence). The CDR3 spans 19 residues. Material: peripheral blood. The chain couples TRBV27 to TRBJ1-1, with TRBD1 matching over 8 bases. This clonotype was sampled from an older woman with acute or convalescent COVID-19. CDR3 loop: CASSWGLGLGRGRRWEAFF. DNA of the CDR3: TGTGCCAGCAGTTGGGGTTTAGGTCTGGGCAGGGGGCGGAGATGGGAAGCTTTCTTT.